This T cell receptor beta chain was captured by sequencing in a study of molecular identifiers for immune sequencing clone quantification. Overall study findings and caveats: Clones carrying above 20 RNA copies accounted for over 98% of effector molecules, under 1% in naive cells.

A few counts support this clonotype. Its target is unknown. TCRdb reprocessed the PCR reads via MiXCR and lists one record per CDR3 protein. This table holds roughly 300,000 distinct CDR3 sequences, about 22% found once. Germline values: CDR1 MDHEN, CDR2 SYDVKM. The length of the CDR3 is 16 residues. V was shortened by 4 bases and J by 4 bases, with 19 bases between the two germline ends. It was from 20,000 to 1,000,000 sorted cells, with 10%, 30% or 50% RNA, that naive CD8 libraries came. Naive CD8 T cells were picked out by sorting for CD8+CD4-CCR7+CD45RA+. The chain carries TRBV28 and TRBJ2-5, with D tentatively TRBD2 (6 bases). The TCR was taken from a human donor in good health. Some libraries in this study had Jurkat cell RNA spiked in. The sample was naive CD8+ T cells from blood, with Jurkat cell RNA spiked in. Described subset: FACS-sorted CD8+CD4-CCR7+CD45RA+ naive T cells. In nucleotides, the CDR3 is TGTGCCAGCAGTTCGTCTTTTTCCTTGGAGGGAGAGACCCAGTACTTC. Translated, it gives CASSSSFSLEGETQYF.